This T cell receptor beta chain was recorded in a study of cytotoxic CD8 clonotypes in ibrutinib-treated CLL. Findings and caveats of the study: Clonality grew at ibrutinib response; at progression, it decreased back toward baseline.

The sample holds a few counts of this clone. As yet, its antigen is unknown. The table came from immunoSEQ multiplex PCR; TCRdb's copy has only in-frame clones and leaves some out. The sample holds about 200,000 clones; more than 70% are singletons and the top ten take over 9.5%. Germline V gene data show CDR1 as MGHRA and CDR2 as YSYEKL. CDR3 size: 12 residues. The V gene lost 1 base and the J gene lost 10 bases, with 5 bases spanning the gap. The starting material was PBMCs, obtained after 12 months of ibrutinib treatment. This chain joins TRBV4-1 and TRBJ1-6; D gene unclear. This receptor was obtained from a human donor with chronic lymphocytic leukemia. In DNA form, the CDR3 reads TGCGCCAGCAGCCAAGTCCGGTCACCCCTCCACTTT. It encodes CASSQVRSPLHF.